The rows below give T cell receptor beta chains drawn from one sample of a study of T-cell reconstitution after alpha-beta-depleted transplantation in children. MiXCR, run by TCRdb on the PCR reads, gives a single entry per CDR3 protein. Altogether around 960,000 distinct CDR3 sequences are present, about 26% being singletons, with the ten largest covering more than 25%. Sequences were derived from PBMCs, mostly from graft donor cells, sampled 360 days after TCRalphabeta/CD19-depleted stem cell transplant. All receptors derive from a boy younger than two who had a stem cell transplant for SCID, so the T cells may come from the graft donor. CDR3s include the opening cysteine and the closing phenylalanine or tryptophan. A D gene is named only where the DNA matches it firmly. Clone size appears in some rows only: once, few, many, or a class for an expanded clone.

D	V	size	J	DNA	CDR3
-	TRBV12-3/TRBV12-4	few	TRBJ2-5	TGTGCCAGCAGTTACGCGACCTTTCAAGAGACCCAGTACTTC	CASSYATFQETQYF
TRBD2	TRBV5-1	once	TRBJ2-7	TGCGCCAGCAGCTTGGCCAGCGGGGGGGCAGCTTCGGCCTACGAGCAGTACTTC	CASSLASGGAASAYEQYF
TRBD2	TRBV15	few	TRBJ2-3	TGTGCCACCAGCAGAGAGCGGCTAGCGGTTAGCACAGATACGCAGTATTTT	CATSRERLAVSTDTQYF
TRBD1	TRBV9	few	TRBJ2-1	TGTGCCAGCAGCCCGCCGGGACAGGAGGATCTTCAGCAGTTCTTC	CASSPPGQEDLQQFF
-	TRBV12-3/TRBV12-4	-	TRBJ2-3	TGTGCCAGCACCACGGACACGAGGGGGGATACGCAGTATTTT	CASTTDTRGDTQYF
-	TRBV5-1	-	TRBJ2-6	TGCGCCAGCAGCTTGAAGATAAGAGGGGCCAACGTCCTGACTTTC	CASSLKIRGANVLTF
-	TRBV12-3/TRBV12-4	-	TRBJ2-2	TGTGCCAGCAGTTTAGAAGTCTGGGAGCTGTTTTTT	CASSLEVWELFF
TRBD2	TRBV20-1	few	TRBJ2-1	TGCAGTGCTAGAGAAGGTAGCGGGGGGCTGAATGAGCAGTTCTTC	CSAREGSGGLNEQFF
-	TRBV7-8	-	TRBJ2-3	TGTGCCAGCAGGGTTAGTCGGGGACGCGGCACAGATACGCAGTATTTT	CASRVSRGRGTDTQYF
-	TRBV5-1	-	TRBJ2-1	TGCGCCAGCACCCCCGTCGGAGCCTACAATGAGCAGTTCTTC	CASTPVGAYNEQFF
-	TRBV21-1	few	TRBJ2-5	TGTGCCAGCAGGAAGCAGGGCAAGGAGACCCAGTACTTC	CASRKQGKETQYF
-	TRBV7-8	-	TRBJ2-7	TGTGCCAGCAACCAAGGAGGGGGCGCCTCCTACGAGCAGTACTTC	CASNQGGGASYEQYF
-	TRBV11-1	few	TRBJ2-1	TGTGCCAGCAGCTCCGAATGGGGCACAGGGGAGGACCACAATGAGCAGTTCTTC	CASSSEWGTGEDHNEQFF
TRBD1	TRBV20-1	-	TRBJ2-4	TGCAGTGCTAGAGACAACAAGAATTTGACAGGGGTGAGATACATTCAGTACTTC	CSARDNKNLTGVRYIQYF
-	TRBV6-2/TRBV6-3	-	TRBJ2-7	TGTGCCAGCACCTCAAGGGTCTACGAGCAGTACTTC	CASTSRVYEQYF
-	TRBV20-1	-	TRBJ1-2	TGCAGTGCTAGAAGGGCAGATCGGGGGTATGGCTACACCTTC	CSARRADRGYGYTF
TRBD1	TRBV20-1	-	TRBJ2-6	TGCAGTGCCCAGGACAGGTTAAATGGGGCCAACGTCCTGACTTTC	CSAQDRLNGANVLTF
-	TRBV5-1	-	TRBJ1-2	TGCGCCAGCAGCTTGCCCCCGAGGACAGTGGGACGAGGCTACACCTTC	CASSLPPRTVGRGYTF
-	TRBV29-1	few	TRBJ2-7	TGCAGCGTTGAGAACGACAGGTATCCGTACGAGCAGTACTTC	CSVENDRYPYEQYF
-	TRBV12-3/TRBV12-4	-	TRBJ1-3	TGTGCCAGCAGTTCCACCCGGGGCTCTGGAAACACCATATATTTT	CASSSTRGSGNTIYF
TRBD1	TRBV20-1	-	TRBJ1-6	TGCAGTGCAATCGGACAGGCTAATTCACCCCTCCACTTT	CSAIGQANSPLHF
-	TRBV5-6	-	TRBJ2-7	TGTGCCAGCAGCTGGGGGACACTTTCCTACGAGCAGTACTTC	CASSWGTLSYEQYF
-	TRBV4-1	-	TRBJ2-6	TGCGCCAGCAGCCGCGGGACAGCCCCTGGGGCCAACGTCCTGACTTTC	CASSRGTAPGANVLTF
TRBD1	TRBV20-1	few	TRBJ1-6	TGCAGTGCTAGGACAGGGGCCTCACCCCTCCACTTT	CSARTGASPLHF
TRBD2	TRBV27	-	TRBJ2-3	TGTGCCAGCAGTCCGGTACTAGCGGGAGACACAGATACGCAGTATTTT	CASSPVLAGDTDTQYF
-	TRBV28	few	TRBJ2-1	TGTGCCAGCACCCCGATTTCTTTGGGCTGGGGAAACAATGAGCAGTTCTTC	CASTPISLGWGNNEQFF
-	TRBV7-3	-	TRBJ2-2	TGTGCCAGCAGATTTCCAGAGGGTAACCCAACCCCCGGGGAGCTGTTTTTT	CASRFPEGNPTPGELFF